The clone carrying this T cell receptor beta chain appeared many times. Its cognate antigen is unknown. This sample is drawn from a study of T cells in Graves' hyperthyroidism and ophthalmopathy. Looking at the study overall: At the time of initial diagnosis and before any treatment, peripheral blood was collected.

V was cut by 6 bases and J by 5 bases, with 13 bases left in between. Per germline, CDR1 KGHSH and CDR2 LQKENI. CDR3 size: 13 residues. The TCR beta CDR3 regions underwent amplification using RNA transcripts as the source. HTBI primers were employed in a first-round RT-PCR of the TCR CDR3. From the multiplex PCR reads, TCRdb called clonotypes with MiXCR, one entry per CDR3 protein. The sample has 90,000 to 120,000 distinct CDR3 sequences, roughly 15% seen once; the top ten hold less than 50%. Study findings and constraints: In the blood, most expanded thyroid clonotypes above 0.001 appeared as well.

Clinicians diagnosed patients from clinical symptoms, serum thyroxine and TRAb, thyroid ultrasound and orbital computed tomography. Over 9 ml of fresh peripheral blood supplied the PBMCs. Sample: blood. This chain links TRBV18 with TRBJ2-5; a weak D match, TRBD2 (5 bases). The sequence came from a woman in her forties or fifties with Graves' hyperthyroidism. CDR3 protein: CASSSLRGETQYF. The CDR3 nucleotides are TGTGCCAGCTCCTCGCTACGGGGTGAGACCCAGTACTTC.